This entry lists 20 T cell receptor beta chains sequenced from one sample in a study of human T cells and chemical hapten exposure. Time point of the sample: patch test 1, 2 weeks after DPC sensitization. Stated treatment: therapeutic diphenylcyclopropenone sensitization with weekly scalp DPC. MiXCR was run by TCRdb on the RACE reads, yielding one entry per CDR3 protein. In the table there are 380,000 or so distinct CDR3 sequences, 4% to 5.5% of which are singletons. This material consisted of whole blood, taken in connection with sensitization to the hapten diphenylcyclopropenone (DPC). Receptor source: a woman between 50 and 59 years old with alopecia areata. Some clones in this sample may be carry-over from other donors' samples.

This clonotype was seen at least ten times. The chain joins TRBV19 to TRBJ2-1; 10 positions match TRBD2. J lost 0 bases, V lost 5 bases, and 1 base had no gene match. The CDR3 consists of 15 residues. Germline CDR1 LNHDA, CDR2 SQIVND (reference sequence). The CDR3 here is CASSSSGSSYNEQFF. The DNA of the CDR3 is TGTGCCAGTAGTTCTAGCGGGAGCTCCTACAATGAGCAGTTCTTC.

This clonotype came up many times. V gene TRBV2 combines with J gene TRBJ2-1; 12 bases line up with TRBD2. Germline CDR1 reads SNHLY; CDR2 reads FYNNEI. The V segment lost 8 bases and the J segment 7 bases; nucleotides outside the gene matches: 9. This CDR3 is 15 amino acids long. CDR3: CASALAGGRRNEQFF. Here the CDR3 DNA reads TGTGCCAGCGCCCTAGCGGGGGGGCGTCGGAATGAGCAGTTCTTC.

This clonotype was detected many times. The CDR3 loop is CSVAAGTGGYEQYF. In nucleotides, the CDR3 is TGCAGCGTTGCAGCAGGGACAGGGGGATACGAGCAGTACTTC. V and J are TRBV29-1 and TRBJ2-7, with 11 nucleotides matching TRBD1. Per the germline V gene, CDR1 is SQVTM and CDR2 is ANQGSEA. J gave up 4 bases and V 4 bases, and 6 bases lay outside the gene matches. This CDR3 comprises 14 residues.

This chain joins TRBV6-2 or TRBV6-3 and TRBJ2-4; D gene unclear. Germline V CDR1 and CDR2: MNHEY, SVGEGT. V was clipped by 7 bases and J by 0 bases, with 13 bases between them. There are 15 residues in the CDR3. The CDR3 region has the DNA TGTGCCAGCACCCTGGCCCCCCAAGCCAAAAACATTCAGTACTTC. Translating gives CASTLAPQAKNIQYF.

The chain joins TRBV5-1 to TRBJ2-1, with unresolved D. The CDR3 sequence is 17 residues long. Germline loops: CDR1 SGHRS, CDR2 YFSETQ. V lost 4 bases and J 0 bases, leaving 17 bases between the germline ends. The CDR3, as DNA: TGCGCCAGCAGCGGACGGTCCGACTTAAGCTCCTACAATGAGCAGTTCTTC. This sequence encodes CASSGRSDLSSYNEQFF.

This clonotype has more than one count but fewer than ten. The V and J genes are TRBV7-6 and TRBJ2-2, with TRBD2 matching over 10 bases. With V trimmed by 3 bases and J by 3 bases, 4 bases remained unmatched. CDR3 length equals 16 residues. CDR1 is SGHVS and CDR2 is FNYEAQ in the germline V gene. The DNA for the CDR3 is TGTGCCAGCAGCTTTGGGGGACTAGCGCACACCGGGGAGCTGTTTTTT. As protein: CASSFGGLAHTGELFF.

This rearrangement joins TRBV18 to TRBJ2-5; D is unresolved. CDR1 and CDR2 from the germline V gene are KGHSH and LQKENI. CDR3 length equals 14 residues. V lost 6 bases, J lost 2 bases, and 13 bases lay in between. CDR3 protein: CASSYGSRQETQYF. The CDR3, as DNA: TGTGCCAGCTCTTACGGGTCCAGGCAAGAGACCCAGTACTTC. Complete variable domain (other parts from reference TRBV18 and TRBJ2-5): NAGVMQNPRHLVRRRGQEARLRCSPMKGHSHVYWYRQLPEEGLKFMVYLQKENIIDESGMPKERFSAEFPKEGPSILRIQQVVRGDSAAYFCASSYGSRQETQYFGPGTRLLVL.

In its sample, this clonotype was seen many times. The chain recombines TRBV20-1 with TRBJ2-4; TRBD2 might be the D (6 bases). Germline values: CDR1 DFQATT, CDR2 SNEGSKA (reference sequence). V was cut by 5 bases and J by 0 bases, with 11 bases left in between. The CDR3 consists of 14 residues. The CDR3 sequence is CSAGPRGAKNIQYF. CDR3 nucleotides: TGCAGTGCTGGTCCGCGGGGAGCCAAAAACATTCAGTACTTC.

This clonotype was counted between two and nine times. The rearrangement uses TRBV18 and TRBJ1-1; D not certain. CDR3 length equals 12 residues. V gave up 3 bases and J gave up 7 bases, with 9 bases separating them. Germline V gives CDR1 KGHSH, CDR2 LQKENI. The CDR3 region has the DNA TGTGCCAGCTCACCGTTTTCCGGTGAAGCTTTCTTT. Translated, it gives CASSPFSGEAFF. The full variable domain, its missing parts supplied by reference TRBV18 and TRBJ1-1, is NAGVMQNPRHLVRRRGQEARLRCSPMKGHSHVYWYRQLPEEGLKFMVYLQKENIIDESGMPKERFSAEFPKEGPSILRIQQVVRGDSAAYFCASSPFSGEAFFGQGTRLTVV.

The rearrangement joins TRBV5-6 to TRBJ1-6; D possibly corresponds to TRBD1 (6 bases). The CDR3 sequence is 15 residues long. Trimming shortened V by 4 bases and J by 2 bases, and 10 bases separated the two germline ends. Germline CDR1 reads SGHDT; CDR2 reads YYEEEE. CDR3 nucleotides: TGTGCCAGCAGCATGGGGGCTACCTATAATTCACCCCTCCACTTT. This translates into CASSMGATYNSPLHF.

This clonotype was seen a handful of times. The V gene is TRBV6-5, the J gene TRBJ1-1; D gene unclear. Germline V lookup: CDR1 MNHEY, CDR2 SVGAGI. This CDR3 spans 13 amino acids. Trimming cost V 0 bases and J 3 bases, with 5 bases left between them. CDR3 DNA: TGTGCCAGCAGTTACTCGAGACACACTGAAGCTTTCTTT. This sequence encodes CASSYSRHTEAFF.

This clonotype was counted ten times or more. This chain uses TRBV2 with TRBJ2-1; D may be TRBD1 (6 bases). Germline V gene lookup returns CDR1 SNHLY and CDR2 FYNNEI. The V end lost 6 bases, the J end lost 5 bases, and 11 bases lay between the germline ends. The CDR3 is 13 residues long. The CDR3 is CASRAGQNNEQFF. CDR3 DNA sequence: TGTGCCAGCAGGGCCGGACAGAACAATGAGCAGTTCTTC.

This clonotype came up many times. The CDR3 protein is CASPESPGQDYNEQFF. The CDR3 nucleotides are TGTGCCAGCCCAGAATCCCCGGGACAGGACTACAATGAGCAGTTCTTC. The V gene is TRBV5-8, the J gene TRBJ2-1, with 8 bases that match TRBD1. The trim removed 7 bases at V and 3 bases at J, leaving 12 bases unmatched. The CDR3 totals 16 residues. The germline CDR1 and CDR2 sequences are SGHTS and YDEGEE.

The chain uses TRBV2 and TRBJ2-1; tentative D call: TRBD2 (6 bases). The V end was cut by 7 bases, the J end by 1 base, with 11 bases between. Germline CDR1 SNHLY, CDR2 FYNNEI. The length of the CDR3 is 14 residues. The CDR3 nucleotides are TGTGCCAGCATTGGGGGGTTATCCTACAATGAGCAGTTCTTC. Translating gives CASIGGLSYNEQFF. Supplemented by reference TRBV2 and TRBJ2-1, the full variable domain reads EPEVTQTPSHQVTQMGQEVILRCVPISNHLYFYWYRQILGQKVEFLVSFYNNEISEKSEIFDDQFSVERPDGSNFTLKIRSTKLEDSAMYFCASIGGLSYNEQFFGPGTRLTVL.

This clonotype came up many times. CDR3 sequence (DNA): TGTGCCAGCAGCGTAGCGGGAGGGGGTGTTGAGCAGTTCTTC. It codes for CASSVAGGGVEQFF. This chain joins TRBV9 and TRBJ2-1, with 8 bases lining up with TRBD2. Germline CDR1 and CDR2: SGDLS and YYNGEE. The CDR3 runs 14 residues. V was clipped by 0 bases and J by 9 bases; unmatched bases: 5.

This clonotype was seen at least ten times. The DNA for the CDR3 is TGCAGCGTTGAGGGGCTAGAGATCTACAATGAGCAGTTCTTC. Protein sequence: CSVEGLEIYNEQFF. The chain couples TRBV29-1 to TRBJ2-1; TRBD1 is a possible D gene (5 bases). The CDR3 is made up of 14 amino acids. Trimming pared 3 bases from V and 3 bases from J, leaving 12 bases between. Per the germline V gene, CDR1 is SQVTM and CDR2 is ANQGSEA.

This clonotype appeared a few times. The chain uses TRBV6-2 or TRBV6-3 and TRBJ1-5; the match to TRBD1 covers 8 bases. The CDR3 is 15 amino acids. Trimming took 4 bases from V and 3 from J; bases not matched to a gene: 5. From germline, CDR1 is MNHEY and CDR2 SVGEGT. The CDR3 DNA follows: TGTGCCAGCAGTTTCAGGACAGGGATCAATCAGCCCCAGCATTTT. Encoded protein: CASSFRTGINQPQHF.

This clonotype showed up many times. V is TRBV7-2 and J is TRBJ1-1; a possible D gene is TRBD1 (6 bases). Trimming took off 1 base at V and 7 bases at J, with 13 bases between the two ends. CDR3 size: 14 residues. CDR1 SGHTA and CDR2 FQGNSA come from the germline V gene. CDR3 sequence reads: CASSLEVGRGEAFF. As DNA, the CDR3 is TGTGCCAGCAGCTTAGAGGTGGGCAGGGGTGAAGCTTTCTTT.

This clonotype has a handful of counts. In DNA form, the CDR3 reads TGTGCCAGCAGCTCGTCCCTAGCGGGAGGTTTCCATGAGCAGTTCTTC. Translation: CASSSSLAGGFHEQFF. The gene calls are TRBV7-9 and TRBJ2-1; 11 nucleotides match TRBD2. The CDR3 consists of 16 residues. Germline-derived CDR1 and CDR2 are SEHNR and FQNEAQ (reference sequence). V was clipped by 4 bases and J by 8 bases; unmatched bases: 10.

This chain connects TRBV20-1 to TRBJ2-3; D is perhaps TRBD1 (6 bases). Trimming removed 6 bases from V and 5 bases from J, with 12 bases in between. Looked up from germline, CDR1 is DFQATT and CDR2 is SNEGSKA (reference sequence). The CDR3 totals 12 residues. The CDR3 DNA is TGCAGTGCGTCAGGGGTCGGAGATACGCAGTATTTT. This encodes CSASGVGDTQYF.